Sequencing of this T cell receptor (beta chain) was carried out in a study of blood T cell repertoires in COVID-19. This clone was seen once. This table comes from immunoSEQ multiplex PCR, and its TCRdb copy is limited to in-frame clones, with some not included. The table records around 260,000 clones, nearly 90% of them present only once. Sequencing used peripheral blood. The TCR comes from a human donor in a cohort sampled during active COVID-19.

The CDR3 sequence is CASSWSRNTEAFF. Written as DNA, the CDR3 is TGTGCCAGTAGTTGGTCCAGAAACACTGAAGCTTTCTTT. The J gene is TRBJ1-1, the V gene TRBV19; D uncertain. V gave up 5 bases and J gave up 2 bases, with 9 bases separating them. The CDR3 runs 13 residues. The germline gives CDR1 LNHDA, CDR2 SQIVND (reference sequence). Combining the CDR3 with reference TRBV19 and TRBJ1-1 gives the whole variable domain DGGITQSPKYLFRKEGQNVTLSCEQNLNHDAMYWYRQDPGQGLRLIYYSQIVNDFQKGDIAEGYSVSREKKESFPLTVTSAQKNPTAFYLCASSWSRNTEAFFGQGTRLTVV.